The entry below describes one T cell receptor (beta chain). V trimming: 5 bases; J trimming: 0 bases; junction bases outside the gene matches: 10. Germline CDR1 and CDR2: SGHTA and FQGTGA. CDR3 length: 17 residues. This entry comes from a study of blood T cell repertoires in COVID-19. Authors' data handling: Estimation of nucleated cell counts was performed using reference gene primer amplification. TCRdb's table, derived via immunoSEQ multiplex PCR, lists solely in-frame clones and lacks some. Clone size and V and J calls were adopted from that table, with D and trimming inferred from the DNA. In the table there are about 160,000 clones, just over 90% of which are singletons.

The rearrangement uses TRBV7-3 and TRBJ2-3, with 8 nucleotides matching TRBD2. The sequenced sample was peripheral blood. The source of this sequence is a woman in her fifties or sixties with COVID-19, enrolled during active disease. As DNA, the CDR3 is TGTGCCAGCAGCCCGATATCACTAGCGGAGAGCACAGATACGCAGTATTTT. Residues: CASSPISLAESTDTQYF.